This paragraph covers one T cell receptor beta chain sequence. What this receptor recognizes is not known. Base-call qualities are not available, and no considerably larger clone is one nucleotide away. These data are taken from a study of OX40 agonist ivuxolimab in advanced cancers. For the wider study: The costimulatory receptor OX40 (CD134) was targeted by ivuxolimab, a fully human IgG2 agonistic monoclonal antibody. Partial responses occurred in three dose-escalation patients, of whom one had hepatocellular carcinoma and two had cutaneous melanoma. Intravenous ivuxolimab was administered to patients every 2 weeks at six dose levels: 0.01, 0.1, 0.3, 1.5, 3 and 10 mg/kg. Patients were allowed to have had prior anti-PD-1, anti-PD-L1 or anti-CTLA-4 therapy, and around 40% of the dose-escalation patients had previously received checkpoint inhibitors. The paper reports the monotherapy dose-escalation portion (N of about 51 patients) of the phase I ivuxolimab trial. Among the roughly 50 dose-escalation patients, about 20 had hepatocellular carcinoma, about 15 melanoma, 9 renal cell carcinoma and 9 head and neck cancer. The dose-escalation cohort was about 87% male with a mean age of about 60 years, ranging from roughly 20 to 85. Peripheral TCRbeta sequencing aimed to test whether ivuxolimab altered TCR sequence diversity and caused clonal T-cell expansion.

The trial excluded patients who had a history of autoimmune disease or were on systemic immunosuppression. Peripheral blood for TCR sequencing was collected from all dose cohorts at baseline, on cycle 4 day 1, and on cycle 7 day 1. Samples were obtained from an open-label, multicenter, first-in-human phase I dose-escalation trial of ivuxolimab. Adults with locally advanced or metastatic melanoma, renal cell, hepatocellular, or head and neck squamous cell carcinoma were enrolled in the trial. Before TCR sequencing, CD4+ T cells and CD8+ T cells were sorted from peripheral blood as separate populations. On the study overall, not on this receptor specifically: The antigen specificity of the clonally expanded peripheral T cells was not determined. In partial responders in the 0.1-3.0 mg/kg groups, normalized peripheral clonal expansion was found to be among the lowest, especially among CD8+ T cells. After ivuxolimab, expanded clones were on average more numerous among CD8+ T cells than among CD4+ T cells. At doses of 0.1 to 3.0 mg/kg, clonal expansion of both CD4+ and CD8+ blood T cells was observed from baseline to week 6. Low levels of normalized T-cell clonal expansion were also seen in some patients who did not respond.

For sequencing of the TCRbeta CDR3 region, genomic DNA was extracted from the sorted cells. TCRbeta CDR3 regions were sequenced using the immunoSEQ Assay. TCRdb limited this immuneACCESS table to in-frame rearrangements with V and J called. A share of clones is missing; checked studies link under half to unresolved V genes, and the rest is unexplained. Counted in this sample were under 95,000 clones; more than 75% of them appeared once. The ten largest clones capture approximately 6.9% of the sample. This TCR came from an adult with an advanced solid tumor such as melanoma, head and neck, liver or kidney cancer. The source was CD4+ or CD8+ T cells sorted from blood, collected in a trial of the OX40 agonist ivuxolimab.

The CDR3 loop reads CASSYSSGNSPLHF. In nucleotide form, the sequence is TGTGCCAGCAGTTACAGTTCGGGGAATTCACCCCTCCACTTT. The sequence joins TRBV6-6 to TRBJ1-6; the D gene cannot be named for sure. V was cut back by 2 bases and J by 7 bases, leaving a gap of 9 bases between them. The CDR3 covers 14 residues, taking in both the cysteine and the phenylalanine. The CDR3 DNA has 42 bases and is translated from base 1. The germline V gene (reference sequence) yields MNHNY for CDR1 and SVGAGI for CDR2.